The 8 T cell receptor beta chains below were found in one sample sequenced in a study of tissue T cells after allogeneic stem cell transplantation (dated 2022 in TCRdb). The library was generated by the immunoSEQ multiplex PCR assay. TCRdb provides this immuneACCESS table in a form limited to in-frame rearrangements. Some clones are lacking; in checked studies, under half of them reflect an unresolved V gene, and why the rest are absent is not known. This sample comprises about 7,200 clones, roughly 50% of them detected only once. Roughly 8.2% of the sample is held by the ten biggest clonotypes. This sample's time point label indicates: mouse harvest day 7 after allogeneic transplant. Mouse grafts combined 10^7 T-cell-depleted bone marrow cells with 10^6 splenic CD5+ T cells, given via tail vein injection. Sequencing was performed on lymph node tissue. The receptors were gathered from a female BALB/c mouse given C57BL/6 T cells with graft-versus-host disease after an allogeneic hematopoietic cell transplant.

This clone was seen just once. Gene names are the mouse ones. This CDR3 reads CSSSPRQYYEQYF. Partial CDR3 DNA: TGCTCCAGCAGTCCTCGACAATACTATGAACAGTAC. The gene calls are TRBV23 and TRBJ2-7; TRBD1 is taken as the D call from the table, unchecked against the DNA. From the germline J gene comes the end of the CDR3, since the read stops 1 residue before it. The CDR3 has 13 residues. CDR1 is KGHTA and CDR2 is FQNQQP in the germline V gene.

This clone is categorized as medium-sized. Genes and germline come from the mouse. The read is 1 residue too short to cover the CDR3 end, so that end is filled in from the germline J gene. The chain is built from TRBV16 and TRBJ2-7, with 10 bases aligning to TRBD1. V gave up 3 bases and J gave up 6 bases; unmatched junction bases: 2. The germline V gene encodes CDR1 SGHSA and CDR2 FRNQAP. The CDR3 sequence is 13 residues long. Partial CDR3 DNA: TGTGCAAGCAGCTTGACAGGGGGCGCTGAACAGTAC. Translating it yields CASSLTGGAEQY. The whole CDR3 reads CASSLTGGAEQYF.

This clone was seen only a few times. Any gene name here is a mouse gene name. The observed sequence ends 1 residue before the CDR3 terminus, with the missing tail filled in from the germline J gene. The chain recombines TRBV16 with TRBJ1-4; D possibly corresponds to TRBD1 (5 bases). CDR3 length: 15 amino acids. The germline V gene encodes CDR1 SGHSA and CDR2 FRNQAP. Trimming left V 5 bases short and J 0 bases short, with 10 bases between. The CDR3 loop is CASSPGQLSNERLFF. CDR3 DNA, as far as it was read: TGTGCAAGCAGCCCCGGACAACTTTCCAACGAAAGATTATTT.

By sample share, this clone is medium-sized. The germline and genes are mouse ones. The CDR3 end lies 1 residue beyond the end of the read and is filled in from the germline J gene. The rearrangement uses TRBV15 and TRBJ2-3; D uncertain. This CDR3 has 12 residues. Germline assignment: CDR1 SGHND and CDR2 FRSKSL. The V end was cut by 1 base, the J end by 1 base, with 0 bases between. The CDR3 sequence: CASSLGAETLYF. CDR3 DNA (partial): TGTGCCAGCAGTTTAGGTGCAGAAACGCTGTAT. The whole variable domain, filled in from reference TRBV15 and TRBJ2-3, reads DAGVTQTPRHEVAEKGQTIILKCEPVSGHNDLFWYRQTKIQGLELLSYFRSKSLMEDGGAFKDRFKAEMLNSSFSTLKIQPTEPKDSAVYLCASSLGAETLYFGSGTRLTVL.

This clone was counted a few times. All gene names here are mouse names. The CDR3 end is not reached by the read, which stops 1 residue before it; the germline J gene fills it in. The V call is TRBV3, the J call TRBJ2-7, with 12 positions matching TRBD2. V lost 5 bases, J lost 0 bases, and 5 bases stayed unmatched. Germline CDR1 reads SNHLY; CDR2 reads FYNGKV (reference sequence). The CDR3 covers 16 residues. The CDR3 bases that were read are TGTGCCAGCAGCGGTCGACTGGGGGGGCGCTCCTATGAACAGTAC. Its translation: CASSGRLGGRSYEQY. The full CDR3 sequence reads CASSGRLGGRSYEQYF.

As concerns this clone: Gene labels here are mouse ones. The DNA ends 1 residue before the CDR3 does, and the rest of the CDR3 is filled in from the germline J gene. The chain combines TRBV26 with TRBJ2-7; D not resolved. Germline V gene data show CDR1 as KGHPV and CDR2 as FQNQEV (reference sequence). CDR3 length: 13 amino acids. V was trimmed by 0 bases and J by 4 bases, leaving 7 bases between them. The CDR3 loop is CASSLSQNYEQYF. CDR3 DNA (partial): TGTGCCAGCAGTCTGTCACAGAATTATGAACAGTAC.

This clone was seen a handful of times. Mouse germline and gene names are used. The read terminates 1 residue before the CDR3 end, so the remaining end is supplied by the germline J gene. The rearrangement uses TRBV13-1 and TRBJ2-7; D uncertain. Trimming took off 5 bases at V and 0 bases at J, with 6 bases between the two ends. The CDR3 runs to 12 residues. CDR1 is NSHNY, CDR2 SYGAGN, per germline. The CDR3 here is CASSRASYEQYF. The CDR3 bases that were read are TGTGCCAGCAGCCGGGCCTCCTATGAACAGTAC.

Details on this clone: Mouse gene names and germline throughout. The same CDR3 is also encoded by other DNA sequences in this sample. CDR3 protein: CASSLWDSGNTLYF. The covered CDR3 bases are TGTGCCAGCAGTCTGTGGGACAGTGGAAATACGCTCTAT. The chain joins TRBV26 to TRBJ1-3, with 7 bases lining up with TRBD1. The CDR3 end is not reached by the read, which stops 1 residue before it; the germline J gene fills it in. CDR1 and CDR2 (germline): KGHPV, FQNQEV (reference sequence). The CDR3 consists of 14 residues. After removal of 1 base from V and 3 bases from J, the junction contained 0 bases not matched to a gene.